The 31 T cell receptor beta chains below all came from one sample that was sequenced in a study of T cells in Graves' hyperthyroidism and ophthalmopathy. Researchers took RNA transcripts and amplified the TCR beta CDR3 regions from them. First-round RT-PCR of the TCR CDR3 relied on the HTBI primer set. TCRdb re-analysed the multiplex PCR reads in MiXCR, keeping a single row per CDR3 protein. Of about 610,000 distinct CDR3 sequences in the sample, approximately 15% were seen once. Sequencing was carried out using blood. Receptor source: a woman aged 40 to 50 with Graves' ophthalmopathy.

The J gene is TRBJ1-3, the V gene TRBV28; D call uncertain. The CDR3 runs to 15 residues. The V gene's germline CDR1 is MDHEN and CDR2 SYDVKM. Trimming shortened V by 3 bases and J by 0 bases, and 9 bases separated the two germline ends. For the CDR3, the DNA is TGTGCCAGCAGTTTCGGGAGGGACTCTGGAAACACCATATATTTT. Protein: CASSFGRDSGNTIYF.

CDR3 in DNA: TGTGCCAGCAATTTAGCGGGAACGCCCTACGAGCAGTACTTC. Encoded protein: CASNLAGTPYEQYF. This chain connects TRBV6-5 to TRBJ2-7; 8 nucleotides align to TRBD2. CDR3 length: 14 residues. Germline values: CDR1 MNHEY, CDR2 SVGAGI. V lost 7 bases and J lost 2; bases outside the gene matches: 7.

This clonotype was picked up many times. The chain couples TRBV7-9 to TRBJ2-7; D uncertain. The CDR3 is made up of 14 amino acids. Germline-derived CDR1 and CDR2 are SEHNR and FQNEAQ (reference sequence). The germline V and J ends were trimmed by 0 bases and 5 bases, with 11 bases remaining between them. The CDR3 loop reads CASSLAIGYHEQYF. CDR3 in DNA: TGTGCCAGCAGCTTAGCCATAGGGTACCACGAGCAGTACTTC.

This clonotype was recorded at least ten times. J is TRBJ1-1 and V is TRBV7-2; D is unresolved. Germline V CDR1 and CDR2: SGHTA, FQGNSA. CDR3 length: 11 amino acids. Trimming took 5 bases from V and 8 from J, leaving 9 bases between them. The CDR3 DNA sequence: TGTGCCAGCAGCCCAGGAAAGGAAGCTTTCTTT. This encodes CASSPGKEAFF.

This clonotype was picked up many times. The rearrangement links TRBV30 to TRBJ2-7; D is unclear. The CDR3 consists of 13 residues. Germline V gene data show CDR1 as GTSNPN and CDR2 as SVGIG (reference sequence). Trimming cost V 1 base and J 2 bases, with 9 bases left between them. CDR3 sequence: CAWSAGDTYEQYF. In DNA form, the CDR3 reads TGTGCCTGGAGTGCTGGGGATACCTACGAGCAGTACTTC. Full variable domain (remainder filled in from reference TRBV30 and TRBJ2-7): SQTIHQWPATLVQPVGSPLSLECTVEGTSNPNLYWYRQAAGRGLQLLFYSVGIGQISSEVPQNLSASRPQDRQFILSSKKLLLSDSGFYLCAWSAGDTYEQYFGPGTRLTVT.

This clonotype has at least ten counts. This chain joins TRBV12-3 or TRBV12-4 and TRBJ2-2; unclear D gene. Trimming took 7 bases from V and 4 from J, leaving 16 bases between them. This CDR3 contains 15 residues. CDR3 protein: CASKYILPATGELFF. CDR3 DNA sequence: TGTGCCAGCAAGTACATACTCCCGGCCACCGGGGAGCTGTTTTTT.

This clonotype was counted between two and nine times. The rearrangement links TRBV4-1 to TRBJ2-7, with 9 bases that match TRBD1. The V gene's germline CDR1 is MGHRA and CDR2 YSYEKL. The CDR3 loop spans 15 amino acids. The ends lost 1 base at V and 5 bases at J; junction bases unmatched: 6. CDR3: CASSQGPGQGHEQYF. The CDR3 nucleotides are TGCGCCAGCAGCCAAGGACCGGGACAGGGCCACGAGCAGTACTTC.

This clonotype was picked up many times. This chain links TRBV6-1 with TRBJ1-5; the D gene is possibly TRBD1 (6 bases). Trimming removed 4 bases from V and 0 bases from J, with 10 bases in between. This CDR3 is built from 15 residues. The germline gives CDR1 MNHNS, CDR2 SASEGT. CDR3 loop: CASSGTVDSNQPQHF. As DNA, the CDR3 is TGTGCCAGCAGTGGGACAGTGGATAGCAATCAGCCCCAGCATTTT.

V usage is TRBV28 and J usage is TRBJ1-3, with TRBD1 as a possible D gene (5 bases). There are 15 residues in the CDR3. Trimming removed 8 bases from V and 2 bases from J, with 16 bases in between. Germline V gene sequence: CDR1 MDHEN, CDR2 SYDVKM. The DNA of the CDR3 is TGTGCCAGCTCTACCAGGAGGGGTGCTGGAAACACCATATATTTT. Translating gives CASSTRRGAGNTIYF.

This clonotype was found many times. The CDR3 here is CASSSTRGVGQFF. For the CDR3, the DNA is TGTGCCAGCAGTTCGACCCGAGGGGTGGGGCAGTTCTTC. The J gene is TRBJ2-1, the V gene TRBV6-2 or TRBV6-3; D tentatively fits TRBD1 or TRBD2 (5 bases each). Trimming shortened V by 4 bases and J by 12 bases, and 16 bases separated the two germline ends. The CDR3 consists of 13 residues. Germline V gene sequence: CDR1 MNHEY, CDR2 SVGEGT.

This clonotype was recorded at least ten times. V gene TRBV12-3 or TRBV12-4 combines with J gene TRBJ2-2, with D uncertain. V shed 2 bases and J shed 6 bases, with 7 bases lying between them. The CDR3 runs to 13 residues. CDR3 loop: CASSLSSPGELFF. In nucleotides, the CDR3 is TGTGCCAGCAGTTTATCCTCTCCCGGGGAGCTGTTTTTT.

This clonotype came up many times. The V and J genes are TRBV4-3 and TRBJ1-1; D unclear. V was clipped by 0 bases and J by 0 bases, with 2 bases between them. From germline, CDR1 is LGHNA and CDR2 YSLEER. There are 13 residues in the CDR3. CDR3 DNA sequence: TGCGCCAGCAGCCAAGAACTGAACACTGAAGCTTTCTTT. This gives the protein CASSQELNTEAFF.

At least ten counts were recorded for this clonotype. This sequence joins TRBV12-3 or TRBV12-4 and TRBJ1-5; D uncertain. V was trimmed by 2 bases and J by 7 bases, leaving 9 bases between them. The CDR3 has 13 residues. In nucleotides, the CDR3 is TGTGCCAGCAGTTTATCGGCTGCGCAGCCCCAGCATTTT. Its protein is CASSLSAAQPQHF.

This clonotype was detected ten times or more. V is TRBV27 and J is TRBJ1-1; D unresolved. V was trimmed by 1 base and J by 4 bases, leaving 16 bases between them. The germline V gene has CDR1 MNHEY and CDR2 SMNVEV (reference sequence). The CDR3 length is 16 residues. Written as DNA, the CDR3 is TGTGCCAGCAGTTTATTAGGAGCCCTCAGGAGCACTGAAGCTTTCTTT. It encodes CASSLLGALRSTEAFF.

The gene calls are TRBV5-1 and TRBJ2-3, with a possible D match to TRBD2 (5 bases). There are 14 residues in the CDR3. Germline CDR1 reads SGHRS; CDR2 reads YFSETQ. V was pared by 4 bases and J by 2 bases, with 11 bases between. The CDR3, as DNA: TGCGCCAGCAGCGATACTAGTTCCACAGATACGCAGTATTTT. Translated: CASSDTSSTDTQYF.

This chain connects TRBV4-3 to TRBJ1-1; 7 bases are a match to TRBD1. Trimming took 2 bases from V and 1 from J; bases not matched to a gene: 4. The CDR3 has 15 residues. The V gene's germline CDR1 is LGHNA and CDR2 YSLEER. CDR3 nucleotide sequence: TGCGCCAGCAGCCAAAGGGACAGCTCGAACACTGAAGCTTTCTTT. This translates into CASSQRDSSNTEAFF.

This chain uses TRBV20-1 with TRBJ2-5; 9 positions agree with TRBD2. Germline V lookup: CDR1 DFQATT, CDR2 SNEGSKA (reference sequence). The CDR3 has 14 amino acids. With V trimmed by 5 bases and J by 0 bases, 4 bases remained unmatched. CDR3 sequence: CSAWTSENQETQYF. In nucleotides, the CDR3 is TGCAGTGCTTGGACTAGCGAGAACCAAGAGACCCAGTACTTC.

This clonotype came up a few times. V gene TRBV7-2 combines with J gene TRBJ1-2; 7 bases line up with TRBD1. Trimming at V came to 3 bases and at J to 1 base, leaving 5 bases not matched to a gene. This CDR3 has 15 residues. Germline CDR1 is SGHTA and CDR2 is FQGNSA. The CDR3 here is CASSFFTGDNYGYTF. CDR3 in DNA: TGTGCCAGCAGCTTTTTTACAGGGGATAACTATGGCTACACCTTC.

This clonotype was seen repeatedly, ten times or more. This chain joins TRBV28 and TRBJ1-2, with D maybe TRBD1 (6 bases). V was pared by 8 bases and J by 1 base, with 14 bases between. Germline lookup yields CDR1 MDHEN and CDR2 SYDVKM. CDR3 length equals 14 residues. The CDR3 loop reads CASGLGAINYGYTF. CDR3 in DNA: TGTGCCAGCGGCCTGGGGGCGATTAACTATGGCTACACCTTC.

In this sample, this clonotype turned up many times. This chain joins TRBV9 and TRBJ2-2; D may be TRBD1 or TRBD2 (5 bases each). Trimming removed 4 bases from V and 3 bases from J, with 13 bases in between. This CDR3 is 15 amino acids long. Germline CDR1 SGDLS, CDR2 YYNGEE. The CDR3 sequence is CASSPGTVHTGELFF. DNA of the CDR3: TGTGCCAGCAGCCCGGGGACCGTCCACACCGGGGAGCTGTTTTTT.

The rearrangement uses TRBV28 and TRBJ1-3, with D possibly matching TRBD1 (5 bases). The CDR3 extends over 16 amino acids. The germline CDR1 and CDR2 sequences are MDHEN and SYDVKM. V lost 3 bases and J 3 bases, leaving 15 bases between the germline ends. DNA of the CDR3: TGTGCCAGCAGTTTGTGGGGCGCGTTAAATGGAAACACCATATATTTT. This translates into CASSLWGALNGNTIYF.

This clonotype appeared many times. The chain couples TRBV14 to TRBJ2-7; TRBD2 aligns across 14 bases. CDR1 and CDR2 (germline): SGHDN, FVKESK. J gave up 5 bases and V 0 bases, and 3 bases lay outside the gene matches. The CDR3 is 16 residues long. In DNA, the CDR3 is TGTGCCAGCAGCCAAGACCGACTAGCGGGAGGGGACGAGCAGTACTTC. Protein: CASSQDRLAGGDEQYF.

This clonotype was recorded at least ten times. The chain uses TRBV20-1 and TRBJ2-7; D remains unclear. Trimming took 4 bases from V and 1 from J, leaving 8 bases between them. The CDR3 runs to 12 residues. CDR1 and CDR2 (germline): DFQATT, SNEGSKA (reference sequence). In nucleotides, the CDR3 is TGCAGTGCTACAGACAAGTCCTACGAGCAGTACTTC. Its protein is CSATDKSYEQYF.

Only a few counts were recorded for this clonotype. V is TRBV18 and J is TRBJ1-5; D not certain. The CDR3 sequence is 16 residues long. V lost 0 bases to trimming and J lost 0 bases, with 9 bases between them. Germline V gives CDR1 KGHSH, CDR2 LQKENI. The chain's CDR3 is CASSPPGPTSNQPQHF. CDR3 DNA: TGTGCCAGCTCACCACCGGGCCCTACTAGCAATCAGCCCCAGCATTTT.

Only a few counts were recorded for this clonotype. This chain joins TRBV20-1 and TRBJ2-2; 8 nucleotides align to TRBD2. This CDR3 is built from 15 residues. With V trimmed by 6 bases and J by 2 bases, 8 bases remained unmatched. From germline, CDR1 is DFQATT and CDR2 SNEGSKA (reference sequence). CDR3 coding DNA: TGCAGTGCAGCCCGAGCGGGAGTCAACACCGGGGAGCTGTTTTTT. Translating it yields CSAARAGVNTGELFF.

This clonotype was picked up one time. The CDR3 loop reads CAMRDSSYEQYF. The CDR3, as DNA: TGTGCTATGAGGGACAGCTCCTACGAGCAGTACTTC. This chain links TRBV7-7 with TRBJ2-7; TRBD1 agrees at 7 bases. This CDR3 region has 12 residues. The germline V gene has CDR1 SSHAT and CDR2 FNYEAQ (reference sequence).

This clonotype was picked up a small number of times. J is TRBJ2-6 and V is TRBV13, with D perhaps matching TRBD1 (5 bases). The CDR3 spans 19 residues. Trimming took off 3 bases at V and 0 bases at J, with 18 bases between the two ends. The germline gives CDR1 PRHDT, CDR2 FYEKMQ (reference sequence). CDR3 sequence (DNA): TGTGCCAGCAGCTTTTCTCAGGGTCAGGCCCCCTCTGGGGCCAACGTCCTGACTTTC. It encodes CASSFSQGQAPSGANVLTF.

This clonotype was recorded a few times. The chain recombines TRBV19 with TRBJ2-2, with D perhaps TRBD1 or TRBD2 (5 bases each). Trimming shortened V by 1 base and J by 4 bases, and 7 bases separated the two germline ends. Germline V gives CDR1 LNHDA, CDR2 SQIVND (reference sequence). The CDR3 loop spans 14 amino acids. CDR3 in amino acids: CASSIGGATGELFF. The DNA for the CDR3 is TGTGCCAGTAGTATAGGAGGGGCCACCGGGGAGCTGTTTTTT.

This chain links TRBV12-3 or TRBV12-4 with TRBJ1-2; TRBD1 matches at 12 bases. V shed 5 bases, J shed 3 bases, and the junction held 7 bases outside the gene matches. The CDR3 contains 16 residues. CDR3 in DNA: TGTGCCAGCAGTGGGACAGGGGGCGATTTTCACTATGGCTACACCTTC. This encodes CASSGTGGDFHYGYTF.

This clonotype was detected ten times or more. The V and J genes are TRBV2 and TRBJ2-5; perhaps TRBD2 as D (5 bases). This CDR3 is built from 14 residues. The V end lost 5 bases, the J end lost 1 base, and 11 bases lay between the germline ends. Germline CDR1 and CDR2: SNHLY and FYNNEI. Here the CDR3 DNA reads TGTGCCAGCAGTAATGGACTGATCCAAGAGACCCAGTACTTC. This codes for CASSNGLIQETQYF.

This clonotype came up many times. The rearrangement links TRBV2 to TRBJ2-4; no reliable D call. V lost 8 bases and J 1 base, leaving 12 bases between the germline ends. CDR1 and CDR2 from the germline V gene are SNHLY and FYNNEI. The CDR3 is 14 amino acids. The CDR3 region has the DNA TGTGCCAGCGGGGAAGCGACCGCCAAAAACATTCAGTACTTC. Translated, it gives CASGEATAKNIQYF.